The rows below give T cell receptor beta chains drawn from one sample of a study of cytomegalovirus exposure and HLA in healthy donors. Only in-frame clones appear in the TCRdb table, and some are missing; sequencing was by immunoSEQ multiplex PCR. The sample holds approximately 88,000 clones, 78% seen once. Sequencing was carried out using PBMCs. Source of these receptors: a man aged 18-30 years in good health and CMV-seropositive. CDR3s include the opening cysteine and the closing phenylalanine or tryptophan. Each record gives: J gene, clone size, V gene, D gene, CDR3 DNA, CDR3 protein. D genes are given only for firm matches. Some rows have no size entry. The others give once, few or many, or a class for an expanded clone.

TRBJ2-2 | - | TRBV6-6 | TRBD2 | TGTGCCAGCAGTCGACTAGCGGGTTCCACCGGGGAGCTGTTTTTT | CASSRLAGSTGELFF
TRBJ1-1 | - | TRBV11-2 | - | TGTGCCAGCAGCTTCAACCAGGTCACTGAAGCTTTCTTT | CASSFNQVTEAFF
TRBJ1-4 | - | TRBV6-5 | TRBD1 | TGTGCCAGCAGACCGGGACAGACTGAAAAACTGTTTTTT | CASRPGQTEKLFF
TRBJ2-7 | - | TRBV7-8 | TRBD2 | TGTGCCAGCACCAATGCCGGACTAGCGGGCGAGCAGTACTTC | CASTNAGLAGEQYF
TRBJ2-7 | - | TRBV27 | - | TGTGCCAGCAGTTTATTTGACACCTCCTACGAGCAGTACTTC | CASSLFDTSYEQYF
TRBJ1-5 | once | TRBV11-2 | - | TGTGCCAGCAGCTTAGCTCCGATTCTACAGCCCCAGCATTTT | CASSLAPILQPQHF
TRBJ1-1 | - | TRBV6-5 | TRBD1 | TGTGCCAGCAGTTTTCTACAGGGGGCCCGGACTGAAGCTTTCTTT | CASSFLQGARTEAFF
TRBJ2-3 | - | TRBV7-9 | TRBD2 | TGTGCCAGCAGCTCCGCTAGCGGGAGGTACACAGATACGCAGTATTTT | CASSSASGRYTDTQYF
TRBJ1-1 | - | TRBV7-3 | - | TGTGCCAGCAGCACACAACAGGGAACTGAAGCTTTCTTT | CASSTQQGTEAFF
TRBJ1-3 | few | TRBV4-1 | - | TGCGCCAGCAGCCCTGGAGGAAGGCAGAACTCTGGAAACACCATATATTTT | CASSPGGRQNSGNTIYF
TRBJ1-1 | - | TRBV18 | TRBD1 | TGTGCCAGCTCACCAAAGGGGGCCACTGAAGCTTTCTTT | CASSPKGATEAFF
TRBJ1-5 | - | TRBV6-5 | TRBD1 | TGTGCCAGCAGTCCTCCGGGACAGCACAATCAGCCCCAGCATTTT | CASSPPGQHNQPQHF
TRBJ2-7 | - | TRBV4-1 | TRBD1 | TGCGCCAGCAGCCAAAGAGCCGGGACAGTCTCCTACGAGCAGTACTTC | CASSQRAGTVSYEQYF